This T cell receptor (beta chain) is drawn from a study of blood T cell repertoires in COVID-19. Looking at the study overall: The cDNA or gDNA used as material had been derived from T cells, B-cell-depleted T cells, or PBMCs.

Germline values: CDR1 MNHEY, CDR2 SVGAGI. Trimming shortened V by 4 bases and J by 5 bases, and 11 bases separated the two germline ends. The CDR3 extends over 13 amino acids. This clone is a singleton in its sample. As processed by the authors: Amplifying reference gene primers gave estimates of nucleated cell counts. The assay was immunoSEQ multiplex PCR, and TCRdb's table has in-frame clones only and misses some. The DNA was the basis for D and trimming; V, J and clone size are from that table. The repertoire holds 200,000 to 300,000 clones, with around 87% as singletons. The sequence came from a woman in her sixties or seventies with active or convalescent COVID-19. The rearrangement uses TRBV6-5 and TRBJ2-5, with D perhaps matching TRBD2 (6 bases). Material for sequencing was peripheral blood. The CDR3 here is CASSWRGEETQYF. CDR3 in DNA: TGTGCCAGCAGTTGGAGGGGAGAGGAGACCCAGTACTTC.